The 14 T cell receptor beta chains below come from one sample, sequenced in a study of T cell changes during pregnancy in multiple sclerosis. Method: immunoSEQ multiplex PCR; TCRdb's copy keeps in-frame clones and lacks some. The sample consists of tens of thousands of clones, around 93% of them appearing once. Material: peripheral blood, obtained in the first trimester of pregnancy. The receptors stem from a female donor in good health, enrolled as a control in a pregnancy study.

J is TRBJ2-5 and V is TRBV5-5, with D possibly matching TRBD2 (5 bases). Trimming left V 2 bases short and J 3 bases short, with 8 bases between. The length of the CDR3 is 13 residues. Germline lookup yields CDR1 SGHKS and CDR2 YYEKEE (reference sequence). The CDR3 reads CASSFGLKETQYF. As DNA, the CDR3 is TGTGCCAGCAGCTTCGGACTCAAAGAGACCCAGTACTTC.

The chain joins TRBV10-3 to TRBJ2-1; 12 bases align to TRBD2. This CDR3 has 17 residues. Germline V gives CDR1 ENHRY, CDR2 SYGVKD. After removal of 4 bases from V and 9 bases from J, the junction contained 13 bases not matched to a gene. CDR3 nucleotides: TGTGCCATCAGTGGCACTAGCGGGGGGAACTCTCGCGGTGAGCAGTTCTTC. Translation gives CAISGTSGGNSRGEQFF.

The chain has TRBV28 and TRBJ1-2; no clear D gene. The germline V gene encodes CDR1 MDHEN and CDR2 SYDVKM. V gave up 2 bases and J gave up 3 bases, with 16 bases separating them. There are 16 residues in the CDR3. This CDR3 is CASSLRSRFLDYGYTF. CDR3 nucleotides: TGTGCCAGCAGTTTACGTTCGAGGTTTTTAGACTATGGCTACACCTTC.

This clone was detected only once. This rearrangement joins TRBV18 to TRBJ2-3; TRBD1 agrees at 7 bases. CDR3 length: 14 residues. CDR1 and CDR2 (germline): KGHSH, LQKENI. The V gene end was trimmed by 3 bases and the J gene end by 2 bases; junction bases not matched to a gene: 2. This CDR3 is CASSPGQHTDTQYF. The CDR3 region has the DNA TGTGCCAGCTCACCGGGACAGCACACAGATACGCAGTATTTT.

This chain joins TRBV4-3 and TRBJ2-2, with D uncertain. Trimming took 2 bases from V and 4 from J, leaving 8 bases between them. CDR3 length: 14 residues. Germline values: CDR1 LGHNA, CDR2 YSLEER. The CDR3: CASSQPTVTGELFF. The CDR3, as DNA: TGCGCCAGCAGCCAACCCACAGTCACCGGGGAGCTGTTTTTT.

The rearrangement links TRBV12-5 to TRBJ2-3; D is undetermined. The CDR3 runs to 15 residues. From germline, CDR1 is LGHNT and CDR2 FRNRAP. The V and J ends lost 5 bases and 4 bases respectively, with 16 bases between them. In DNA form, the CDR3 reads TGTGCTAGTGGTCCTGACTCGGCTTTGGCAGATACGCAGTATTTT. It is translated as CASGPDSALADTQYF. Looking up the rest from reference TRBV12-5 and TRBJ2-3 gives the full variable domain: DARVTQTPRHKVTEMGQEVTMRCQPILGHNTVFWYRQTMMQGLELLAYFRNRAPLDDSGMPKDRFSAEMPDATLATLKIQPSEPRDSAVYFCASGPDSALADTQYFGPGTRLTVL.

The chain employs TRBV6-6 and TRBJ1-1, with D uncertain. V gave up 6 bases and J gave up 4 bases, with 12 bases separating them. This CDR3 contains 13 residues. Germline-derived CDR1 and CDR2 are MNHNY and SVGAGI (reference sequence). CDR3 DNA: TGTGCCAGCAGGGAGACTGGCCCCACTGAAGCTTTCTTT. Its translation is CASRETGPTEAFF.

The CDR3 DNA reads as TGCGCCAGCAGGAGACAGGGGCTCGAGCAGTACTTC. Its protein is CASRRQGLEQYF. This chain joins TRBV5-1 and TRBJ2-7; 8 nucleotides align to TRBD1. The CDR3 covers 12 residues. The germline V gene has CDR1 SGHRS and CDR2 YFSETQ. J gave up 6 bases and V 5 bases, and 4 bases lay outside the gene matches.

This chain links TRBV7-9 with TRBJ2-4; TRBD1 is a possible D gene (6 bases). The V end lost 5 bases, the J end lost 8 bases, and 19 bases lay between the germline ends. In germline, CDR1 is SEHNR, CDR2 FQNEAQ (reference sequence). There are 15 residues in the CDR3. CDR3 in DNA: TGTGCCAGCAGCGTCTACCCAGGGGTTGGAGACATTCAGTACTTC. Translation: CASSVYPGVGDIQYF.

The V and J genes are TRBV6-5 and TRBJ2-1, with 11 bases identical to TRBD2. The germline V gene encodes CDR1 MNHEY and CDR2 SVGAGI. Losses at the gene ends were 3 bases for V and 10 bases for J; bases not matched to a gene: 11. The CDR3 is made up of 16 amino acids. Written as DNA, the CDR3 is TGTGCCAGCAGTTATTTAGCGGGGGGGCCTAGGAACGAGCAGTTCTTC. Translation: CASSYLAGGPRNEQFF.

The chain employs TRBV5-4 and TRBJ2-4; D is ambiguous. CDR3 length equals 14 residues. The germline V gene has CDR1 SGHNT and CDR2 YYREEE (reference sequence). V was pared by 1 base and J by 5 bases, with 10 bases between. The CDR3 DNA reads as TGTGCCAGCAGCTTGATTGAGGCACAAAACATTCAGTACTTC. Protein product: CASSLIEAQNIQYF.

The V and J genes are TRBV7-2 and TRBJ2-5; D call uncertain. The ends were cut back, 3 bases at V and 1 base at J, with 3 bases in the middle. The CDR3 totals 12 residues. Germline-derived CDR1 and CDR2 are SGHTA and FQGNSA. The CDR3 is CASSFRQETQYF. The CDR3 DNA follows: TGTGCCAGCAGCTTCCGCCAAGAGACCCAGTACTTC. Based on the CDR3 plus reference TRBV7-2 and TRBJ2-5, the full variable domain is GAGVSQSPSNKVTEKGKDVELRCDPISGHTALYWYRQSLGQGLEFLIYFQGNSAPDKSGLPSDRFSAERTGGSVSTLTIQRTQQEDSAVYLCASSFRQETQYFGPGTRLLVL.

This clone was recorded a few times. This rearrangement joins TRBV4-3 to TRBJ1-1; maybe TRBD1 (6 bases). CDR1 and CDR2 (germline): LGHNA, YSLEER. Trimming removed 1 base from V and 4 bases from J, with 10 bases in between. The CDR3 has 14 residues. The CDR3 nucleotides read TGCGCCAGCAGCCAAGCGGTAGGGGGCACTGAAGCTTTCTTT. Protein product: CASSQAVGGTEAFF.

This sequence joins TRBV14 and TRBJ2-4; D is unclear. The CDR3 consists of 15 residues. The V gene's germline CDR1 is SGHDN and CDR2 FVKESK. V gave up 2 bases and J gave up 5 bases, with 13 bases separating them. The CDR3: CASSQYLGGENIQYF. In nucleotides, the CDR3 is TGTGCCAGCAGCCAATATCTGGGTGGAGAAAACATTCAGTACTTC.